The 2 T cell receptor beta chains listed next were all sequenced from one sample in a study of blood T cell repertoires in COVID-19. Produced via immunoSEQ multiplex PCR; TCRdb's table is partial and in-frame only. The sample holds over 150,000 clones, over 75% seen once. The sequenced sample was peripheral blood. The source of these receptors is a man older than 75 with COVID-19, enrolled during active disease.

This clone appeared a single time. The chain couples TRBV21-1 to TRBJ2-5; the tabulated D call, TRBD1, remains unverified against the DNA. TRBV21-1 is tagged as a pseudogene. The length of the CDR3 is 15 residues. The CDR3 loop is CASSKAGRVGETQYF. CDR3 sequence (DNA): TGTGCCAGCAGCAAAGCAGGCAGGGTGGGTGAGACCCAGTACTTC.

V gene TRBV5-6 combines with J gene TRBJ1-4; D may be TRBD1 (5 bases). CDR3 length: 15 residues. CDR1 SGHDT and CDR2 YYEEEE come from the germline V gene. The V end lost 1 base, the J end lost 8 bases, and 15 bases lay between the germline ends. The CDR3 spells CASSLYASGGEKLFF. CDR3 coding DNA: TGTGCCAGCAGCTTGTATGCCTCCGGGGGGGAAAAACTGTTTTTT.